The rows below give T cell receptor beta chains drawn from one sample of a study of PD-L1 blockade in urothelial cancer. TCRdb keeps only in-frame clones here, not all; method: immunoSEQ multiplex PCR. The sample shows some 100,000 clones, around 90% of them seen only once. Sequences were derived from PBMCs, sampled around atezolizumab (anti-PD-L1) treatment. The receptor source for this set is a woman older than 75 with urothelial cancer. Each CDR3 is given with its conserved first and last residue. D genes are given only for firm matches.

j_gene: TRBJ2-1
d_gene: TRBD2
v_gene: TRBV5-4
CDR3aa: CASSSETSSSEQFF

j_gene: TRBJ2-4
d_gene: NA
v_gene: TRBV5-8
CDR3aa: CASRRRDFQYF

j_gene: TRBJ2-1
d_gene: NA
v_gene: TRBV5-1
CDR3aa: CASSLVPTTYNEQFF

j_gene: TRBJ2-1
d_gene: TRBD2
v_gene: TRBV18
CDR3aa: CASSPGSGRAGEQFF

j_gene: TRBJ1-2
d_gene: TRBD1
v_gene: TRBV7-8
CDR3aa: CASSPARTGSTYGYTF

j_gene: TRBJ2-5
d_gene: TRBD1
v_gene: TRBV5-1
CDR3aa: CASSLGTGGQETQYF

j_gene: TRBJ1-3
d_gene: NA
v_gene: TRBV5-1
CDR3aa: CASSSGQGNTIYF

j_gene: TRBJ1-1
d_gene: NA
v_gene: TRBV4-1
CDR3aa: CASSQSAGLMNTEAFF

j_gene: TRBJ2-1
d_gene: NA
v_gene: TRBV9
CDR3aa: CASSVEAAPYNEQFF

j_gene: TRBJ1-5
d_gene: TRBD1
v_gene: TRBV18
CDR3aa: CASSPGQGAQPQHF

j_gene: TRBJ2-1
d_gene: TRBD2
v_gene: TRBV15
CDR3aa: CATNGGELGEQFF

j_gene: TRBJ2-5
d_gene: NA
v_gene: TRBV28
CDR3aa: CASNTVETQYF

j_gene: TRBJ2-3
d_gene: TRBD1
v_gene: TRBV5-4
CDR3aa: CASSPVWVGDRGTDTQYF

j_gene: TRBJ2-2
d_gene: TRBD2
v_gene: TRBV18
CDR3aa: CASSPGTTRSGELFF

j_gene: TRBJ2-1
d_gene: TRBD2
v_gene: TRBV27
CDR3aa: CASSPGGGAYNEQFF

j_gene: TRBJ1-3
d_gene: TRBD1
v_gene: TRBV7-6
CDR3aa: CASSSYRGTGGNTIYF

j_gene: TRBJ2-5
d_gene: TRBD2
v_gene: TRBV28
CDR3aa: CASSLSGLVGTQYF

j_gene: TRBJ2-3
d_gene: NA
v_gene: TRBV4-1
CDR3aa: CASSQGGNTGDTQYF

j_gene: TRBJ2-3
d_gene: NA
v_gene: TRBV4-1
CDR3aa: CASSQFGQNTDTQYF

j_gene: TRBJ2-4
d_gene: NA
v_gene: TRBV7-2
CDR3aa: CASSLDGRGSIQYF

j_gene: TRBJ1-2
d_gene: TRBD1
v_gene: TRBV27
CDR3aa: CASGLTGGIYGYTF

j_gene: TRBJ1-5
d_gene: NA
v_gene: TRBV7-8
CDR3aa: CASSLAGRGNQPQHF

j_gene: TRBJ2-7
d_gene: NA
v_gene: TRBV30
CDR3aa: CAWRKGGEGRREQYF

j_gene: TRBJ1-1
d_gene: NA
v_gene: TRBV5-1
CDR3aa: CASSLISLVGGTEAFF

j_gene: TRBJ1-2
d_gene: NA
v_gene: TRBV30
CDR3aa: CACLLGRGYGYTF

j_gene: TRBJ2-7
d_gene: TRBD2
v_gene: TRBV18
CDR3aa: CASSPGLAYEQYF

j_gene: TRBJ1-2
d_gene: TRBD1
v_gene: TRBV5-1
CDR3aa: CASSLGFRDRGFYGYTF

j_gene: TRBJ1-1
d_gene: TRBD1
v_gene: TRBV11-2
CDR3aa: CASSLASTTGQKAFF

j_gene: TRBJ2-1
d_gene: NA
v_gene: TRBV27
CDR3aa: CASSLLLGRNNEQFF

j_gene: TRBJ2-6
d_gene: NA
v_gene: TRBV7-3
CDR3aa: CASSLTGISGANVLTF

j_gene: TRBJ1-5
d_gene: NA
v_gene: TRBV28
CDR3aa: CASRPTGPVGQPQHF

j_gene: TRBJ2-7
d_gene: NA
v_gene: TRBV7-8
CDR3aa: CASSPSRIFYEQYF

j_gene: TRBJ2-7
d_gene: NA
v_gene: TRBV9
CDR3aa: CASSVDLGPYEQYF

j_gene: TRBJ1-2
d_gene: NA
v_gene: TRBV28
CDR3aa: CASSFNVVGVANYGYTF

j_gene: TRBJ2-3
d_gene: TRBD1
v_gene: TRBV19
CDR3aa: CASSNRDRGGDTQYF

j_gene: TRBJ1-2
d_gene: NA
v_gene: TRBV4-1
CDR3aa: CASSQEATTNYGYTF

j_gene: TRBJ2-2
d_gene: NA
v_gene: TRBV11-2
CDR3aa: CASSLVVGELFF